This entry is about one TCR beta chain. TCRdb keeps only in-frame clones here, not all; method: immunoSEQ multiplex PCR. Of some 300,000 clones listed, roughly 89% are singletons. These data originate in a study of blood T cell repertoires in COVID-19. The clonotype originates from a woman aged 40 to 50 with COVID-19, enrolled during active disease. What was sequenced was peripheral blood.

This chain's CDR3 is CASSFREYQETQYF. CDR3 sequence (DNA): TGTGCCAGCAGCTTTAGGGAGTACCAAGAGACCCAGTACTTC. The chain joins TRBV7-9 to TRBJ2-5, with D perhaps TRBD2 (5 bases). Trimming removed 3 bases at V and 0 bases at J, with 8 bases between. This CDR3 has 14 residues. The V gene's germline CDR1 is SEHNR and CDR2 FQNEAQ (reference sequence). The complete variable domain, with remaining parts taken from reference TRBV7-9 and TRBJ2-5, reads DTGVSQNPRHKITKRGQNVTFRCDPISEHNRLYWYRQTLGQGPEFLTYFQNEAQLEKSRLLSDRFSAERPKGSFSTLEIQRTEQGDSAMYLCASSFREYQETQYFGPGTRLLVL.